This T cell receptor (beta chain) was identified during a study of cytomegalovirus exposure and HLA in healthy donors (dated by TCRdb to about 2017). Background on the whole study: In an earlier analysis of 550 to 750 of the donors, 250 to 300 Gb of sequence data and just under 120 million unique TCR beta sequences from about 190 million T cells were reported. An early release that covered around 590 HLA-typed donors contained approximately 290 gigabases of sequencing data and roughly 84 million unique TCR sequences. Among the 398 genotyped donors, around 79% belonged to the genetic ancestry cluster associated with self-reported Caucasian donors. The study aimed to test whether cataloging public T cell receptors could reveal signatures of past pathogen exposure. The T cell repertoires of 666 subjects were profiled by immunosequencing and related to cytomegalovirus serostatus. A separate validation cohort of roughly 110 different subjects was used in addition to the approximately 700-subject first cohort. High-throughput TCR immunosequencing, statistical association of individual TCRs with disease status, and machine learning were combined to predict cytomegalovirus infection status. In a later analysis, previously published TCR beta repertoires from roughly 710 donors were re-analyzed and high-resolution HLA genotyping was added so that TCR occurrence patterns could be studied. The later analysis used no new phenotypic data to find candidate immune exposures, relying instead on TCR beta sequences and their occurrence across donors. An earlier analysis of 500 to 750 of the donors applied high-throughput TCR beta sequencing to assess whether each TCR beta V gene segment acted as functional or pseudogenic. Alongside the repertoire data, information on donor age, sex, ethnicity and CMV serostatus was compiled. Genome-wide SNP genotypes for about three fifths of the roughly 700 donors were used in a later genetic analysis, which treated that subset as a discovery cohort. Every discovery cohort repertoire had been produced on one sequencing platform. Class I and class II HLA loci were covered by the typing at four-digit resolution. Typing coverage varied by locus: 629-630 donors for A, B, C, DRB1 and DQB1; roughly 510 for DQA1; over 600 for DPA1; approximately 490 for DPB1. About five DR-DQ haplotypes were handled as single units for association and clustering, since linkage in the cohort was strong. Across around 400 genotyped donors of the cohort, an average of approximately 220,000 unique TCR beta nucleotide sequences per donor were sequenced, and around 19% of those sequences were non-productive. What the research found in general, with its limitations: Some IMGT-functional V segments, including TRBV6-2 and TRBV6-3, could not be distinguished by the 87-base-pair reads and were therefore excluded. Because counts were too low, around 17 rarely observed V segments, including chromosome 9 orphons, were left out of the earlier analysis of 587 of the donors. Cytomegalovirus status was reported to be diagnosed by the classifier with high specificity and sensitivity in both the original and validation cohorts. Several of the top co-occurrence clusters appeared to be linked to parvovirus B19, influenza, CMV and Epstein-Barr virus, according to a later analysis. This cohort had only TCR beta chains sequenced, and the lack of alpha or paired-chain data limited which features could be detected. Across donors, most TCR sequences were observed very rarely, whereas some public TCRs were present in many individuals. In an earlier analysis of some 500 of the donors, most TCR beta V segments were observed in productive rearrangements about 87% or about 30% of the time, broadly matching IMGT annotations. In a later analysis, most CMV-associated TCR beta chains were found to appear HLA-restricted, with HLA associations seemingly driven largely by CMV exposure. For the cohort, immune exposure information was limited to CMV serostatus. A total of about 180 TCR beta chains were listed by the study as associated with cytomegalovirus. A few of the identified cytomegalovirus-associated TCR beta chains were confirmed in vitro to be specific for cytomegalovirus antigens. A further reported finding was that TCR beta sequences accurately predicted the HLA-A and HLA-B alleles for most subjects in the first cohort. Sequencing depth was assumed to be roughly uniform across donors in the presence/absence analyses, though that assumption may not hold. Specific HLA alleles were associated with more than 15,000 TCR beta sequences at a false discovery rate of 0.05 in a later analysis. In a later analysis, the rate of TCR association differed among HLA loci, with DRB1 alleles having the most associated TCRs and HLA-C alleles having the fewest. A group of highly shared sequence variants was considered likely to be a technical artifact of the sequencing pipeline. Strong co-occurrence of HLA alleles, especially DR and DQ, made assigning TCR associations to individual alleles difficult. It was suggested by the authors that the approach could potentially be generalized to other disease states and immunological phenotypes. In a later genetic analysis, a missense DCLRE1C variant was associated with V-gene and J-gene trimming of TCR beta chains, and the association was replicated in an independent cohort. A later genetic analysis reported fewer N-insertions in productive TCRs among donors in an Asian-associated ancestry cluster than the roughly 620-donor mean. Linkage disequilibrium might explain the correlated functional status among segregating V segments, but an unknown experimental factor could not be excluded. Compared with equally common non-associated chains, HLA-associated TCR beta chains in a later analysis were more clonally expanded and had lower generation probabilities. Because HLA typing was unavailable for some donors at each locus, only the typed subset was used in association tests.

V is cut back by 3 bases and J by 2 bases, with 3 bases in the junction unmatched. CDR1 SGHTA and CDR2 FQGNSA are derived from the germline V gene. The CDR3 spans 14 residues, from the cysteine through the phenylalanine. Here the CDR3 DNA is all that survives: 42 bases in frame from base 1. The cohort consisted of approximately 690 healthy bone marrow donors. All cohort members were sampled while nominally healthy, although unrecorded immune exposures were likely present. The donor tested CMV seronegative, placing the donor among the 350 or so seronegative members of the cohort. Each donor provided a peripheral blood sample, and peripheral blood mononuclear cells were used for TCR beta sequencing. Genomic DNA was extracted from the blood cell samples with the Qiagen DNeasy Blood Extraction Kit. Remarks on this clone: Its specific antigen is unknown. The record has no base qualities; no much larger clone is one base away. Other nucleotide sequences in the sample specify the same CDR3.

The library was produced with the immunoSEQ multiplex PCR assay. A mixture of 60 forward primers for TCR Vbeta segments and 13 reverse primers for TCR Jbeta segments was used in the multiplex PCR. The CDR3 region of rearranged TCR beta genes was amplified from genomic DNA with a multiplex PCR assay. The Illumina HiSeq System was used to sequence the amplified TCR beta libraries as 87-base-pair reads. The authors' analysis ran thus. Across the roughly 670 repertoires, a later analysis counted approximately 83 million unique TCR beta chains, 8.5 million to 12 million of which were shared by at least two donors. To remove PCR and sequencing errors, raw reads were error-corrected and collapsed into unique sequences using a nearest-neighbor algorithm that merged closely related sequences. To assign V, D and J gene segments, CDR3 sequences were aligned to IMGT reference sequences. For a sequence to be retained, at least a six-nucleotide match to both a V gene segment and a J gene segment was required. Rearrangements were classified as productive when the CDR3 lacked stop codons and remained in frame with V and J, and all other rearrangements were classified as non-productive. CDR3 was defined according to IMGT convention as the region running from the second conserved V-encoded cysteine to the conserved J-encoded phenylalanine. The earlier analysis of some 600 of the donors excluded sequences that lacked an unambiguous match to a single V gene segment. An earlier analysis of some 610 of the donors called V segments functional above 56.7% productive rearrangements and segregating when the between-donor standard deviation exceeded 5%. A statistical classification framework was built to diagnose cytomegalovirus status from the catalog of TCR beta chain sequences. A later analysis assigned V and J genes by comparing TCR nucleotide sequences with IMGT/GENE-DB human TR gene sequences. In a later analysis, CDR3 sequences and most-parsimonious VDJ recombination scenarios were assigned using the TCRdist pipeline. A later analysis defined each TCR beta chain by its CDR3 amino acid sequence plus V-gene family, and excluded reads lacking a unique V-gene family. To address suspected cross-contamination and a sequencing artifact, a later analysis removed around 590 highly shared, low-generation-probability nucleotide sequences. A later analysis calculated a clonal expansion index for each public chain from normalized within-repertoire ranks of inferred template counts. A later analysis computed generation probabilities with a VDJ recombination model fitted to out-of-frame rearrangements, and checked the results against IGoR. Hypergeometric tests were used in a later analysis to score TCR-TCR, TCR-HLA and TCR-CMV co-occurrence, with a repertoire-size bias correction applied to the TCR pairs. To estimate false discovery rates, a later analysis permuted the HLA or CMV assignments 20 times. In a later analysis, co-occurring TCRs were grouped using DBSCAN, with TCRdist sequence similarity added in when clustering inside HLA-allele-positive subsets. Repertoires with fewer than 30,000 or more than 120,000 public chains were left out of co-occurrence clustering, as were five repertoires with anomalous nucleotide sharing. This immuneACCESS table, as held by TCRdb, lists in-frame sequences with V and J called but not all clones. Of the missing ones, under half trace to an unresolved V gene in checked studies; the others have no known cause. V and J calls and clone size follow that table, whereas D and trimming were derived from the DNA. A total of some 120,000 clones appear in this sample, approximately 81% of them only once. The biggest ten clones account for 3% to 5% of the sample.

Sequencing was performed on PBMCs. In this chain, TRBV7-2 is recombined with TRBJ2-5, and 7 junction bases match TRBD1. This clonotype was obtained from a woman in her thirties in good health and CMV-seronegative. The DNA is TGTGCCAGCAGCTTCCGACAGGGTCAAGAGACCCAGTACTTC. Its product reads: CASSFRQGQETQYF.